Listed here is a single T cell receptor beta chain. The junction shows a germline mismatch at one end, possibly a read error. These data originate in a study of shared clonotypes between healthy human individuals. Clones were sequenced by immunoSEQ multiplex PCR, and TCRdb holds only the in-frame ones, with some missing. The table lists some 1.4 million clones, 95% to 97% of them singletons. This CDR3 is 13 amino acids long. CDR1 and CDR2 from the germline V gene are ENHRY and SYGVKD. The specimen sequenced was naive CD4+ T cells sorted from blood. As for subset: CD45RA+ positively selected. The clonotype was recovered from a young man in good health. This chain uses TRBV10-3 with TRBJ2-7, with D unresolved. The CDR3 DNA sequence: TGTGCCATCAGCGAGTTGGATCCCTACGAGCAGTACTTC. Translated, it gives CAISELDPYEQYF.